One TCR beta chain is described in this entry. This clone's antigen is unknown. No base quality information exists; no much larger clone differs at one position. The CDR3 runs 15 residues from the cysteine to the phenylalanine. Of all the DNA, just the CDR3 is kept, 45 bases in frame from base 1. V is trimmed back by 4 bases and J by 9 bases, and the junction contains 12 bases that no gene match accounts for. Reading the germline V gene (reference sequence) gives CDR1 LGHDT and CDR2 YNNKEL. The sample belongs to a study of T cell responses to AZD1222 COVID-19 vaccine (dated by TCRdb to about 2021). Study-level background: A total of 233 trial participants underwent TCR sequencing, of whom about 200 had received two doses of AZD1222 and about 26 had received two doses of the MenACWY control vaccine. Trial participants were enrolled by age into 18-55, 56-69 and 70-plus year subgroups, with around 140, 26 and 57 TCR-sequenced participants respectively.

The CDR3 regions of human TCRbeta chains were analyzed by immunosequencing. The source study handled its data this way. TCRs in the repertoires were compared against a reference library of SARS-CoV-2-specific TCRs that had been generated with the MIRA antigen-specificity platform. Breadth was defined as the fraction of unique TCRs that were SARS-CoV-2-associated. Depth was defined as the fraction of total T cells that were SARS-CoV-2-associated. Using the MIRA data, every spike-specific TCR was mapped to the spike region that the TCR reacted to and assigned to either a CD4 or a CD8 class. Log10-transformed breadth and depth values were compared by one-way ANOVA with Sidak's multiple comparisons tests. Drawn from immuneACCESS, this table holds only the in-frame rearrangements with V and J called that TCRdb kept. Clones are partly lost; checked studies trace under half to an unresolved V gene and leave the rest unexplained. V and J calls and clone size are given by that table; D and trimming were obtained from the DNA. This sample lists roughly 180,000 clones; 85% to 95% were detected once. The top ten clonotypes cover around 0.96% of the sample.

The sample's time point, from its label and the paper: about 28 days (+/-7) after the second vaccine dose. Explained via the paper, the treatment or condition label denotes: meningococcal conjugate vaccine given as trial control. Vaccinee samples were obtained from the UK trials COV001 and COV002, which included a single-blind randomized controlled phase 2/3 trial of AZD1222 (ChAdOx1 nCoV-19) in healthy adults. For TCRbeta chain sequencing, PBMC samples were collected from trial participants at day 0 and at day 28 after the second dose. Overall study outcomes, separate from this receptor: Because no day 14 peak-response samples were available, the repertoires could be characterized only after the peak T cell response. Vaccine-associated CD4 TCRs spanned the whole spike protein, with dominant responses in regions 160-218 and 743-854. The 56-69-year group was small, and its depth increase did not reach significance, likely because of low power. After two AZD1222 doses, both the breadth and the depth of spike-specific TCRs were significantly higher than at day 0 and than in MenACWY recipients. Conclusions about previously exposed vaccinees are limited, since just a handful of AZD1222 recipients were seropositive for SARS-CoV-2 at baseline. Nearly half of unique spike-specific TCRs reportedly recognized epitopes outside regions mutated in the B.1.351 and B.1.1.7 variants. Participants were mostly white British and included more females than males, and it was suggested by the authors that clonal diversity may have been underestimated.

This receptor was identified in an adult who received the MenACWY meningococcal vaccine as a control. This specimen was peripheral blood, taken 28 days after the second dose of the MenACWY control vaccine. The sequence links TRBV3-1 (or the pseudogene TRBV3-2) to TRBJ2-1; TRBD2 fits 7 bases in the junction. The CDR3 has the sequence CASSLIGGTGVEQFF. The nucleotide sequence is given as TGTGCCAGCAGCCTTATCGGGGGGACGGGGGTTGAGCAGTTCTTC.